A selection of T cell receptor beta chains follows, all from one sample in a study of technical replicates of blood from a few donors. Profiling relied on immunoSEQ multiplex PCR, and the TCRdb table lists in-frame clones only, not all of them. The data contain approximately 69,000 clones, 75% to 90% of them singletons. Sequenced material: PBMCs. The source of these receptors is a human donor in good health. Some clones in this sample may be carry-over from other donors' samples. CDR3s include the opening cysteine and the closing phenylalanine or tryptophan. D genes are given only for firm matches. Size tells how often a clone was seen (once, few, many) or the class of an expanded clone, and some rows leave it out.

J gene,CDR3 length,clone size,V gene,D gene,CDR3 protein,CDR3 DNA
TRBJ2-2,21,-,TRBV9,TRBD2,CASSVEPKTSGRAGFTGELFF,TGTGCCAGCAGCGTCGAACCGAAGACTAGCGGGAGGGCCGGGTTTACCGGGGAGCTGTTTTTT
TRBJ2-1,14,-,TRBV15,TRBD1,CATRNPGQGIEQFF,TGTGCCACCAGGAATCCGGGACAGGGTATTGAGCAGTTCTTC
TRBJ1-1,14,once,TRBV18,-,CASSGYTENTEAFF,TGTGCCAGCTCAGGTTATACAGAGAACACTGAAGCTTTCTTT
TRBJ2-1,13,-,TRBV4-3,TRBD2,CASSLGRGYEQFF,TGCGCCAGCAGCCTCGGGAGGGGCTATGAGCAGTTCTTC
TRBJ2-1,17,-,TRBV7-3,-,CASSLNPWTVEGNEQFF,TGTGCCAGCAGCTTAAACCCATGGACGGTTGAGGGCAATGAGCAGTTCTTC
TRBJ2-7,14,-,TRBV27,-,CASSREPGPYEQYF,TGTGCCAGCAGTCGGGAGCCAGGACCCTACGAGCAGTACTTC
TRBJ1-5,15,few,TRBV15,TRBD1,CATSRVSQGTQPQHF,TGTGCCACCAGCAGAGTGTCACAGGGGACTCAGCCCCAGCATTTT
TRBJ2-1,14,few,TRBV7-9,TRBD2,CASTRLAHYNEQFF,TGTGCCAGCACCCGACTAGCGCACTACAATGAGCAGTTCTTC
TRBJ2-3,16,once,TRBV4-3,-,CASSQEGTPSTDTQYF,TGCGCCAGCAGCCAGGAGGGGACCCCTAGCACAGATACGCAGTATTTT
TRBJ2-5,13,-,TRBV7-9,-,CASSPDPRETQYF,TGTGCCAGCAGCCCCGATCCTCGGGAGACCCAGTACTTC
TRBJ2-5,15,-,TRBV5-6,-,CASSFRNSLTETQYF,TGTGCCAGCAGCTTTCGAAACTCCTTAACGGAGACCCAGTACTTC
TRBJ1-3,15,-,TRBV7-9,-,CASSNRDLSGNTIYF,TGTGCCAGCAGCAACAGGGACCTCTCTGGAAACACCATATATTTT
TRBJ2-1,15,-,TRBV19,-,CATGPGQEEPRGQFF,TGTGCCACGGGACCGGGACAAGAAGAACCTCGAGGGCAGTTCTTC
TRBJ2-2,16,-,TRBV5-4,TRBD2,CASSPPGGRNTGELFF,TGTGCCAGCAGCCCGCCGGGGGGGCGCAATACCGGGGAGCTGTTTTTT
TRBJ1-5,14,few,TRBV4-1,TRBD1,CASSQVQGDQPQHF,TGCGCCAGCAGCCAAGTCCAGGGGGACCAGCCCCAGCATTTT
TRBJ2-7,14,-,TRBV6-5,-,CASSYSGVSYEQYF,TGTGCCAGCAGTTACTCGGGCGTATCCTACGAGCAGTACTTC
TRBJ1-3,17,-,TRBV21-1,-,CASSKAAGRSSGNTIYF,TGTGCCAGCAGCAAAGCGGCGGGACGGAGCTCTGGAAACACCATATATTTT
TRBJ1-1,14,-,TRBV18,-,CASSPGLKNTEAFF,TGTGCCAGCTCTCCGGGACTGAAGAACACTGAAGCTTTCTTT
TRBJ2-7,14,-,TRBV10-3,TRBD2,CAISRTSDSYEQYF,TGTGCCATCAGCCGGACTAGCGACTCCTACGAGCAGTACTTC
TRBJ2-7,14,-,TRBV30,-,CAWSLAGTSDEQYF,TGTGCCTGGAGTTTAGCCGGGACATCCGACGAGCAGTACTTC
TRBJ2-1,15,-,TRBV2,TRBD1,CAGEPTGDTYNEQFF,TGTGCCGGAGAACCGACAGGGGATACCTACAATGAGCAGTTCTTC
TRBJ1-1,14,-,TRBV19,-,CASSMDWGNTEAFF,TGTGCCAGTAGTATGGACTGGGGGAACACTGAAGCTTTCTTT
TRBJ1-6,14,-,TRBV11-1,TRBD1,CASSLQGANSPLHF,TGTGCCAGCAGCTTGCAGGGGGCCAATTCACCCCTCCACTTT
TRBJ2-5,15,-,TRBV19,TRBD2,CASMLASGGPETQYF,TGTGCCAGTATGTTGGCTAGCGGTGGCCCAGAGACCCAGTACTTC
TRBJ2-5,14,-,TRBV6-5,TRBD1,CASSDRGQGETQYF,TGTGCCAGCAGTGACAGGGGGCAGGGTGAGACCCAGTACTTC
TRBJ1-1,12,once,TRBV29-1,-,CSADRLNTEAFF,TGCAGCGCCGACAGACTGAACACTGAAGCTTTCTTT
TRBJ2-2,15,-,TRBV5-1,-,CASSLALPRTGELFF,TGCGCCAGCAGCTTGGCCCTACCGCGCACCGGGGAGCTGTTTTTT
TRBJ2-1,11,-,TRBV6-5,TRBD2,CASSYGTSAFF,TGTGCCAGCAGTTACGGGACTAGCGCATTCTTC
TRBJ2-7,15,-,TRBV4-1,TRBD1,CASSQELGQGYEQYF,TGCGCCAGCAGCCAAGAACTTGGACAGGGTTACGAGCAGTACTTC
TRBJ1-1,14,-,TRBV6-5,TRBD1,CASKKTGGNTEAFF,TGTGCCAGCAAGAAAACAGGGGGGAACACTGAAGCTTTCTTT
TRBJ1-2,12,-,TRBV7-2,-,CASSPRFYGYTF,TGTGCCAGCAGCCCCAGATTCTATGGCTACACCTTC
TRBJ1-5,12,-,TRBV28,-,CASSLRLEPQHF,TGTGCCAGCAGTTTAAGGCTAGAGCCCCAGCATTTT
TRBJ2-7,14,once,TRBV7-3,TRBD1,CASSEGQVCDEQYF,TGTGCCAGCAGCGAGGGACAGGTATGCGACGAGCAGTACTTC
TRBJ1-2,14,-,TRBV27,TRBD1,CASSPTGGTYGYTF,TGTGCCAGCAGTCCGACAGGGGGCACCTATGGCTACACCTTC
TRBJ2-7,15,-,TRBV4-2,-,CASSTPGKSSYEQYF,TGTGCCAGCAGCACACCAGGGAAAAGCTCCTACGAGCAGTACTTC
TRBJ2-2,13,once,TRBV2,TRBD1,CASTGQMLGELFF,TGTGCCAGCACGGGACAGATGCTCGGGGAGCTGTTTTTT
TRBJ2-4,13,once,TRBV5-4,TRBD2,CASSRGLRNIQYF,TGTGCCAGCAGCCGGGGACTACGAAACATTCAGTACTTC
TRBJ2-5,14,-,TRBV27,-,CASSLSPGQETQYF,TGTGCCAGCAGTTTATCGCCAGGGCAAGAGACCCAGTACTTC
TRBJ2-7,15,-,TRBV14,-,CASSLSGTRVYEQYF,TGTGCCAGCAGCCTTTCGGGGACTCGCGTCTACGAGCAGTACTTC
TRBJ1-1,16,-,TRBV5-5,-,CASSLAAGRASAEAFF,TGTGCCAGCAGCTTGGCAGCGGGGCGAGCCTCCGCTGAAGCTTTCTTT
TRBJ1-2,15,-,TRBV27,-,CASSLSGLSIYGYTF,TGTGCCAGCAGTTTATCGGGGCTATCCATCTATGGCTACACCTTC
TRBJ2-7,15,-,TRBV10-3,-,CAISESTRLDYEQYF,TGTGCCATCAGTGAGTCGACTCGTCTAGACTACGAGCAGTACTTC
TRBJ1-5,14,-,TRBV6-5,TRBD1,CASSSGQGGQPQHF,TGTGCCAGCAGTTCAGGACAGGGCGGTCAGCCCCAGCATTTT
TRBJ2-5,15,-,TRBV30,TRBD2,CAWNKGLAGRETQYF,TGTGCCTGGAATAAGGGACTAGCGGGAAGGGAGACCCAGTACTTC
TRBJ2-3,17,once,TRBV9,TRBD2,CASSARTSGRGTDTQYF,TGTGCCAGCAGCGCGAGGACTAGCGGGAGGGGAACAGATACGCAGTATTTT
TRBJ1-2,13,few,TRBV2,TRBD1,CASRMDRDYGYTF,TGTGCCAGCAGGATGGACAGGGACTATGGCTACACCTTC
TRBJ1-1,13,few,TRBV7-9,TRBD1,CASSLETGTEAFF,TGTGCCAGCAGCTTAGAGACAGGGACTGAAGCTTTCTTT